The source of this TCR beta chain is a study of tumor and adjacent non-tumor tissue in lung cancer. Study summary: Aged about 30 to 85 years, patients included more than nine men and 4 to 6 women with stage I to III disease.

A modified ARM-PCR protocol with three rounds of nested PCR amplified TCRbeta. Via MiXCR, TCRdb re-called the multiplex PCR reads, giving one row per CDR3 protein. The sample includes approximately 120,000 distinct CDR3 sequences, about 66% of them seen just once. This CDR3 has 12 amino acids. CDR1 and CDR2 (germline): SGHVS, FQNEAQ. Trimming removed 5 bases from V and 3 bases from J, with 8 bases in between. No cell sorting was done before RNA was extracted from the tissue. Whole-study results and caveats: TCR diversity was significantly greater in tumor than normal lung tissue. Normal lung showed higher cumulative top 100 clone frequency than tumor.

A word on this clonotype: The antigen remains unidentified.

Sequenced: lung tumor tissue. This receptor was taken from a man aged 30 to 39 with non-small cell lung cancer. This chain links TRBV7-8 with TRBJ2-7; no clear D gene. The CDR3 protein is CASSPYSYEQYF. The DNA of the CDR3 is TGTGCCAGCAGCCCATACAGCTACGAGCAGTACTTC.